These 17 T cell receptor beta chains were sequenced from one sample in a study of shared clonotypes between healthy human individuals. Sequencing used immunoSEQ multiplex PCR; TCRdb keeps in-frame clones, though not all of them. The repertoire holds some 1,400,000 clones, with roughly 95% as singletons. The sequenced sample was naive CD4+ T cells sorted from blood. Subset defined: CD45RA+ positively selected. Receptors were obtained from a man aged 25 to 40 in good health.

This sequence joins TRBV29-1 and TRBJ1-1; 9 bases line up with TRBD1. The CDR3 spans 13 residues. After removal of 6 bases from V and 5 bases from J, the junction contained 7 bases not matched to a gene. The germline V gene has CDR1 SQVTM and CDR2 ANQGSEA. CDR3 loop: CSVGTGYATEAFF. CDR3 bases: TGCAGCGTCGGGACAGGGTATGCGACTGAAGCTTTCTTT.

The chain joins TRBV4-3 to TRBJ2-7; perhaps TRBD2 as D (6 bases). Deletions cut 1 base from V and 2 bases from J, with 18 bases between. This CDR3 region has 17 residues. The germline V gene encodes CDR1 LGHNA and CDR2 YSLEER. The CDR3: CASSQGLGTGVPYEQYF. The CDR3 bases are TGCGCCAGCAGCCAAGGACTCGGGACGGGAGTACCCTACGAGCAGTACTTC.

This sequence joins TRBV7-2 and TRBJ2-7; 11 bases agree with TRBD1. Germline V gene lookup returns CDR1 SGHTA and CDR2 FQGNSA. The V segment lost 3 bases and the J segment 6 bases; nucleotides outside the gene matches: 13. There are 17 residues in the CDR3. The CDR3 sequence: CASSFGYSRTGGGEQYF. The CDR3 bases are TGTGCCAGCAGCTTTGGGTATTCGCGGACAGGGGGCGGCGAGCAGTACTTC.

The J gene is TRBJ1-2, the V gene TRBV7-9, with D perhaps TRBD1 (5 bases). CDR1 is SEHNR, CDR2 FQNEAQ, per germline (reference sequence). The CDR3 length is 15 residues. Trimming took 2 bases from V and 3 from J, leaving 13 bases between them. The CDR3 sequence: CASSLSGRVDYGYTF. In DNA, the CDR3 is TGTGCCAGCAGCTTAAGCGGCAGGGTCGACTATGGCTACACCTTC. Complete variable domain (other parts from reference TRBV7-9 and TRBJ1-2): DTGVSQNPRHKITKRGQNVTFRCDPISEHNRLYWYRQTLGQGPEFLTYFQNEAQLEKSRLLSDRFSAERPKGSFSTLEIQRTEQGDSAMYLCASSLSGRVDYGYTFGSGTRLTVV.

This sequence joins TRBV11-2 and TRBJ1-1; D call uncertain. The CDR3 runs to 13 residues. V was trimmed by 1 base and J by 7 bases, leaving 10 bases between them. The germline V gene encodes CDR1 SGHAT and CDR2 FQNNGV. The CDR3 region is CASSLGGLIEAFF. The CDR3 region has the DNA TGTGCCAGCAGCTTAGGAGGTCTTATTGAAGCTTTCTTT.

This clone was seen a single time. The CDR3 coding sequence is TGCGCCAGCAGTGAATCAGGGTACTATGGCTACACCTTC. This sequence encodes CASSESGYYGYTF. This chain uses TRBV10-1 with TRBJ1-2; perhaps TRBD1 as D (5 bases). From germline, CDR1 is WNHNN and CDR2 SYGVQD (reference sequence). V was cut by 3 bases and J by 3 bases, with 8 bases left in between. The CDR3 covers 13 residues.

This clone showed up just once. The chain carries TRBV15 and TRBJ2-1, with 8 bases lining up with TRBD1. The CDR3 contains 13 residues. Trimming removed 11 bases from V and 2 bases from J; junction bases left unmatched: 5. The germline CDR1 and CDR2 sequences are LNHNV and YYDKDF (reference sequence). The CDR3 here is CAVRDRTYNEQFF. The CDR3 DNA follows: TGTGCCGTCCGGGACAGGACCTACAATGAGCAGTTCTTC.

The chain employs TRBV5-1 and TRBJ1-1, with 8 bases lining up with TRBD1. The V and J ends lost 4 bases and 1 base, in that order; junction bases with no gene match: 6. The CDR3 sequence is 15 residues long. CDR1 SGHRS and CDR2 YFSETQ come from the germline V gene. This CDR3 reads CASSPDRVRNTEAFF. The CDR3 DNA is TGCGCCAGCAGCCCGGACAGGGTTCGGAACACTGAAGCTTTCTTT.

The gene calls are TRBV10-3 and TRBJ2-5; TRBD2 might be the D (6 bases). The CDR3 sequence is 14 residues long. With 6 bases removed from V and 5 bases from J, the gap between germline ends came to 16 bases. The V gene's germline CDR1 is ENHRY and CDR2 SYGVKD. The CDR3 protein is CAIRDGTLGETQYF. The CDR3 bases are TGTGCCATCAGGGACGGGACTCTTGGCGAGACCCAGTACTTC.

This sequence joins TRBV4-1 and TRBJ2-6; D ambiguous. Germline CDR1 reads MGHRA; CDR2 reads YSYEKL. Trimming removed 1 base at V and 0 bases at J, with 13 bases between. This CDR3 contains 18 residues. CDR3 in DNA: TGCGCCAGCAGCCAAGTCCTGACTGTGAGCTCTGGGGCCAACGTCCTGACTTTC. It codes for CASSQVLTVSSGANVLTF.

Regarding this clone: The junction shows a germline mismatch at one end, possibly a read error. The CDR3 nucleotides read TGTGCCAGCAGCTTAGAGGGTACGACTAGAGGGGGAGAGGCCCAGTACTTC. Residues: CASSLEGTTRGGEAQYF. The chain has TRBV7-9 and TRBJ2-5, with D tentatively TRBD1 or TRBD2 (6 bases each). The germline gives CDR1 SEHNR, CDR2 FQNEAQ (reference sequence). This CDR3 contains 17 residues.

Only one count was recorded for this clone. The gene calls are TRBV5-3 and TRBJ1-5; D uncertain. TRBV5-3 is given ORF status, its function remaining uncertain. V gave up 6 bases and J gave up 4 bases, with 17 bases separating them. CDR3 length: 15 amino acids. The CDR3 here is CARTSIRALNQPQHF. CDR3 DNA: TGTGCCAGAACCTCAATCCGGGCCCTAAATCAGCCCCAGCATTTT.

With respect to this clone: The sample carries other DNA sequences with the same CDR3. This rearrangement joins TRBV19 to TRBJ2-2; D is perhaps TRBD1 (5 bases). Germline CDR1 LNHDA, CDR2 SQIVND (reference sequence). CDR3 length equals 14 residues. Trimming pared 6 bases from V and 0 bases from J, leaving 8 bases between. The CDR3, as DNA: TGTGCCAGTAGGGACAACCCGAACACCGGGGAGCTGTTTTTT. The encoded protein is CASRDNPNTGELFF.

This chain connects TRBV6-6 to TRBJ2-1, with 7 bases that match TRBD2. Trimming cost V 5 bases and J 7 bases; bases outside gene matches: 8. The CDR3 is 14 amino acids. CDR1 and CDR2 (germline): MNHNY, SVGAGI (reference sequence). CDR3 sequence reads: CASSPAGSGNEQFF. For the CDR3, the DNA is TGTGCCAGCAGTCCCGCGGGTAGCGGGAATGAGCAGTTCTTC.

The count of this clone is one. This chain links TRBV11-2 with TRBJ2-3, with 8 bases identical to TRBD1. Trimming took 6 bases from V and 5 from J; bases not matched to a gene: 4. Germline values: CDR1 SGHAT, CDR2 FQNNGV. This CDR3 has 13 amino acids. CDR3 bases: TGTGCCAGCAGTTCAGGGGGCGGAGATACGCAGTATTTT. It is translated as CASSSGGGDTQYF.

A single count supports this clone. V is TRBV5-1 and J is TRBJ2-5, with no clear D. V was trimmed by 3 bases and J by 5 bases, leaving 11 bases between them. Germline values: CDR1 SGHRS, CDR2 YFSETQ. The CDR3 is 13 residues long. In nucleotides, the CDR3 is TGCGCCAGCAGCTCCAAACGGTGGGAGACCCAGTACTTC. Translating it yields CASSSKRWETQYF.

V is TRBV7-6 and J is TRBJ1-2; TRBD1 might be the D (5 bases). V lost 4 bases, J lost 6 bases, and 18 bases lay in between. The germline CDR1 and CDR2 sequences are SGHVS and FNYEAQ. This CDR3 region has 15 residues. As DNA, the CDR3 is TGTGCCAGCAGCTCAACGGGACGGATCTCCGATGGCTACACCTTC. Protein product: CASSSTGRISDGYTF.